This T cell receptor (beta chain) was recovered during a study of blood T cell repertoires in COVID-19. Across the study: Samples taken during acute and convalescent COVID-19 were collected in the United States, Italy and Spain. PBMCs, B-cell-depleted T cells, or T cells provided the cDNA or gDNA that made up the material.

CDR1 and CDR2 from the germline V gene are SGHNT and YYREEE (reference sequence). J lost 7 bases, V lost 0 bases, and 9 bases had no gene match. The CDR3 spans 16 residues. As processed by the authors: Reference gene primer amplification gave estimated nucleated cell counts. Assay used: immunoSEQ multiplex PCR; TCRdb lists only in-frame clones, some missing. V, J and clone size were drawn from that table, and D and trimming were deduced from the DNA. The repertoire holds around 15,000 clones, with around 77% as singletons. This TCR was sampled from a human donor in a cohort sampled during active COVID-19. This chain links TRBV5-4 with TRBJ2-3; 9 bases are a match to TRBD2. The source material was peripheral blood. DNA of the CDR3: TGTGCCAGCAGCTTGGGGTCGGCGGGAGGGCCGAATACGCAGTATTTT. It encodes CASSLGSAGGPNTQYF.